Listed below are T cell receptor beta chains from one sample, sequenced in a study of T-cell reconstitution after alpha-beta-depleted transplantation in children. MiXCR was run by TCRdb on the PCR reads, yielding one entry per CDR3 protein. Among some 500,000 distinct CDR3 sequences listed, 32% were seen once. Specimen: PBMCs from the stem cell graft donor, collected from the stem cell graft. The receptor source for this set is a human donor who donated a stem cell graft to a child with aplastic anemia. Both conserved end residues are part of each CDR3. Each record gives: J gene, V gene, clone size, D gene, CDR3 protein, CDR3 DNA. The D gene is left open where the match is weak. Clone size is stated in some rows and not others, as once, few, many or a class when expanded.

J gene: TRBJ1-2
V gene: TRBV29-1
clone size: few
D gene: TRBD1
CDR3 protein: CSVDWQGVGYTF
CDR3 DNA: TGCAGCGTTGACTGGCAGGGGGTTGGCTACACCTTC

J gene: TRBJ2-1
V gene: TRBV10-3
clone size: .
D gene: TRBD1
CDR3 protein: CAIRPGQGNNEQFF
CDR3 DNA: TGTGCCATCAGACCGGGACAGGGAAACAATGAGCAGTTCTTC

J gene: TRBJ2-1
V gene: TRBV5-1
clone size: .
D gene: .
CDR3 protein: CASSLVSGTPGGEQFF
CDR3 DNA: TGCGCCAGCAGCTTGGTTTCCGGGACACCCGGGGGTGAGCAGTTCTTC

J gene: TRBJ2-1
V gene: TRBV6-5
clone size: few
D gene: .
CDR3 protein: CASSYGRDSYNEQFF
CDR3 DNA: TGTGCCAGCAGTTACGGCAGGGACTCCTACAATGAGCAGTTCTTC

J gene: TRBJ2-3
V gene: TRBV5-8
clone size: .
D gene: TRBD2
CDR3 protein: CASSLSAGRTDTQYF
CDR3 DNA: TGTGCCAGCAGCTTGTCAGCGGGGCGCACAGATACGCAGTATTTT

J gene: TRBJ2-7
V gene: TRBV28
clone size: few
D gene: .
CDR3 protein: CASSLPGVYEQYF
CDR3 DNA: TGTGCCAGCAGTTTACCAGGGGTCTACGAGCAGTACTTC

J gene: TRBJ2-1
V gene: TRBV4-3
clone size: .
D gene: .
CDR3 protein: CASSQDPAAYNEQFF
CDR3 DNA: TGCGCCAGCAGCCAAGATCCAGCGGCATACAATGAGCAGTTCTTC

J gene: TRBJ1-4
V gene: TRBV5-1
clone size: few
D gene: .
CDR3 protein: CASSLGGATSEKLFF
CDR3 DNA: TGCGCCAGCAGCTTGGGAGGGGCCACTAGTGAAAAACTGTTTTTT

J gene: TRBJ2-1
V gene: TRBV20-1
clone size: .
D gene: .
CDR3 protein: CSAFPGLRSYNEQFF
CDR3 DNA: TGCAGTGCTTTCCCCGGACTTCGCTCCTACAATGAGCAGTTCTTC

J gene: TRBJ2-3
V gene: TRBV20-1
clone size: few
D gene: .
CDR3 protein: CSAPLGGSDTQYF
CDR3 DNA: TGCAGTGCCCCCTTGGGTGGGTCAGATACGCAGTATTTT

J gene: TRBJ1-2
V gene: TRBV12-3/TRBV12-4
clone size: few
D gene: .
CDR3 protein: CASSSMGTNYGYTF
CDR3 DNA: TGTGCCAGCAGTTCCATGGGAACTAACTATGGCTACACCTTC

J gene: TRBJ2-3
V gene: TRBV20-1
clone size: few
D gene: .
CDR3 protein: CSAKVTGTDTQYF
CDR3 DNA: TGCAGTGCTAAGGTGACGGGAACCGATACGCAGTATTTT

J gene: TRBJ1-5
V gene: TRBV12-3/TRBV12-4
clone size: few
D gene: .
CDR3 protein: CASSREGGSNQPQHF
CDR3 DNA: TGTGCCAGCAGTCGCGAGGGTGGGAGCAATCAGCCCCAGCATTTT

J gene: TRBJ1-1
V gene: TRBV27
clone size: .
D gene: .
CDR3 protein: CAGNRPEQGNTEAFF
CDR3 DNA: TGTGCCGGCAATCGCCCCGAACAGGGGAACACTGAAGCTTTCTTT

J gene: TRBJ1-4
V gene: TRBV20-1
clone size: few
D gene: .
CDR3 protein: CSAPGGGNEKLFF
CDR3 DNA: TGCAGTGCTCCCGGGGGAGGGAATGAAAAACTGTTTTTT